Presented here are 8 T cell receptor beta chains from one specimen sequenced in a study of blood T cell repertoires in COVID-19. Clones were read by immunoSEQ multiplex PCR, and TCRdb kept only the in-frame ones, dropping some. The sample contains roughly 59,000 clones, 70% to 85% of which appear only once. The specimen sequenced was peripheral blood. These receptors were obtained from a man older than 75 with acute or convalescent COVID-19.

V gene TRBV7-6 combines with J gene TRBJ2-7; maybe TRBD2 (6 bases). CDR3 length equals 13 residues. Per germline, CDR1 SGHVS and CDR2 FNYEAQ. V was trimmed by 4 bases and J by 3 bases, leaving 10 bases between them. The DNA of the CDR3 is TGTGCCAGCAGCTCAGGGACTGGCTACGAGCAGTACTTC. It encodes CASSSGTGYEQYF.

The chain has TRBV19 and TRBJ2-7; D perhaps matches TRBD2 (5 bases). V shed 1 base and J shed 2 bases, with 12 bases lying between them. CDR3 size: 15 residues. The germline V gene encodes CDR1 LNHDA and CDR2 SQIVND (reference sequence). CDR3 region: CASSIAGKPAYEQYF. The CDR3 bases are TGTGCCAGTAGTATAGCGGGAAAACCAGCCTACGAGCAGTACTTC.

The chain combines TRBV5-1 with TRBJ2-5; the match to TRBD2 covers 7 bases. The trim removed 2 bases at V and 3 bases at J, leaving 7 bases unmatched. The CDR3 loop spans 15 amino acids. CDR1 and CDR2 from the germline V gene are SGHRS and YFSETQ. The CDR3 region has the DNA TGCGCCAGCAGCTTAACAGGACTAGGGGAAGAGACCCAGTACTTC. Translated, it gives CASSLTGLGEETQYF.

The chain employs TRBV3-1 (or the pseudogene TRBV3-2) and TRBJ1-2; 7 bases align to TRBD1. The CDR3 runs 16 residues. CDR1 and CDR2 from the germline V gene are LGHDT and YNNKEL (reference sequence). Trimming removed 1 base from V and 2 bases from J; junction bases left unmatched: 7. CDR3 region: CASSQVRGRGNYGYTF. DNA for the CDR3: TGTGCCAGCAGCCAAGTAAGGGGGCGCGGGAACTATGGCTACACCTTC.

The rearrangement links TRBV9 to TRBJ2-1, with 9 bases matching TRBD2. With V trimmed by 6 bases and J by 7 bases, 20 bases remained unmatched. The CDR3 runs to 18 residues. Germline-derived CDR1 and CDR2 are SGDLS and YYNGEE. The CDR3 DNA reads as TGTGCCAGCAACGAAACAAAAGTTAGCGGGAGAATGTGTAATGAGCAGTTCTTC. Translating gives CASNETKVSGRMCNEQFF.

The chain uses TRBV5-8 and TRBJ2-1, with TRBD2 matching 9 bases. The CDR3 is 15 amino acids. Trimming took 0 bases from V and 4 from J; bases not matched to a gene: 2. Germline CDR1 is SGHTS and CDR2 is YDEGEE. Here the CDR3 reads CASSLGLAEYNEQFF. CDR3 sequence (DNA): TGTGCCAGCAGCTTGGGACTAGCGGAGTACAATGAGCAGTTCTTC. Filled out from reference TRBV5-8 and TRBJ2-1, the complete variable domain reads EAGVTQSPTHLIKTRGQQATLRCSPISGHTSVYWYQQALGLGLQFLLWYDEGEERNRGNFPPRFSGRQFPNYSSELNVNALELEDSALYLCASSLGLAEYNEQFFGPGTRLTVL.

Comments on this clone: Relative to the germline gene, one junction end is altered; a read error may explain this. V and J are TRBV7-3 and TRBJ2-7; 8 positions agree with TRBD1. This CDR3 spans 14 amino acids. Germline CDR1 and CDR2: SGHTA and FQGTGA. CDR3 DNA: TGTGCCAGCAGCGTAACAGGGGGAACCTACGAGCAGTACTTC. It specifies CASSVTGGTYEQYF.

The genes are TRBV12-3 or TRBV12-4 and TRBJ2-3; 8 bases align to TRBD2. J was trimmed by 5 bases and V by 7 bases; bases with no gene match: 5. This CDR3 is 13 amino acids long. CDR3 sequence (DNA): TGTGCCAGCACCCCAGCGGGAGAAGATACGCAGTATTTT. This gives the protein CASTPAGEDTQYF.